This paragraph covers one TCR beta chain sequence. This clone's antigen is unknown. It has no much larger one-base neighbor in the sample; base qualities were not kept. V drops 8 bases and J drops 10 bases, leaving 15 bases in between. There are 13 amino acids in the CDR3, from cysteine to phenylalanine inclusive. Kept here is only the CDR3 DNA, which spans 39 bases and is read in frame from base 1. For CDR1 and CDR2, the germline V gene (reference sequence) lists MNHNY and SVGAGI. The time point tag for this specimen amounts to: patch test 2, 6 weeks after DPC sensitization. According to the study, the label for this sample's treatment or condition signals: therapeutic diphenylcyclopropenone sensitization with weekly scalp DPC. At each patch-test visit, blood was drawn before the patch test was applied. Patients were eligible if aged 18 to 70, diagnosed with alopecia and judged suitable for DPC therapy, and pregnant patients were excluded. Total RNA was extracted from unfractionated whole blood collected in Tempus Blood RNA tubes.

These data come from a study of human T cells and chemical hapten exposure (dated by TCRdb to the early 2020s). Study-wide context: For sensitization, 2% DPC in acetone was applied to a roughly 2 cm by roughly 2 cm area of upper inner arm skin. Most of the patients in the cohort were female, and the cohort covered alopecia areata with under or over 50% scalp involvement, alopecia totalis and alopecia universalis. Patch testing on the upper back used Finn chambers containing 0.01% DPC, with scoring done after 6 days according to International Contact Dermatitis Research Group standards. In alopecia patients, the study followed how the peripheral blood TCR repertoire changed in vivo over primary and secondary sensitization to diphenylcyclopropenone (DPC), a hapten. Some 29 alopecia patients gave blood for TCR sequencing at one to four time points (pre-sensitization, 2, 6 and 24 weeks). Weekly therapeutic DPC doses were additionally applied to the scalp of patients throughout the roughly 22-week study period. Patient blood was sampled pre-sensitization (week 0) and at 2, 6 and about 24 weeks after DPC sensitization. Libraries were combined into a pool for sequencing, and differences in TCR yield between samples came mainly from small differences in library volumes within the pool. What the work shows at the level of the full study, not this receptor alone: Alopecia, a presumed autoimmune disease, was present in all patients, so the immune response of the patients might differ from that of healthy individuals. The number of PT1 expanded TCRs positively correlated with patch test score, significant at thresholds 8, 16 and 32 but not 4. After repeated subsampling, the strength of the expansion versus patch-test correlation and the threshold at which it became significant changed. DPC sensitization did not change how many TCRs were above 1 in 1000 frequency, and no evidence was found of alterations in global repertoire structure. Compared with pre-sensitization or healthy control sets, expanded TCRs formed significantly more large CDR3 similarity clusters, which is consistent with antigen-driven responses.

To prepare the library, RACE was applied. Sequencing was carried out with a NextSeq 500. Library preparation attached unique molecular identifiers to individual cDNA molecules for quantitative, reproducible TCR counting. Both TCR alpha and TCR beta chains were sequenced from each blood RNA sample. In the original analysis: Samples had a median of roughly 91,000 TCRs, with a range from about 20,000 to 690,600. The Decombinator software suite was used to annotate the V, J and CDR3 of the TCR reads. Every sample was subsampled to the same number of TCRs (28,000) for the PS versus PT1 abundance plots. TCRs were defined as expanded if absent before sensitization and observed at least eight times at the 2-week time point. TCRdb applied fastp at Q25 and MiXCR to the public reads, then kept only in-frame beta chains. CDR3 protein sequences are deduplicated, and each keeps its most common genes and DNA. TCRdb, rather than the study authors, made the V and J calls. The sample has about 42,000 distinct CDR3 sequences on record, more than 8.5% of them singletons. In total, the top ten clones hold about 15% of the sample.

The sequence joins TRBV6-6 to TRBJ1-6, and possibly TRBD1, on 5 matching bases. The source is a woman between 35 and 50 years old with alopecia areata. Some clones in this sample may be carry-over from other donors' samples. The specimen comprised whole blood, sampled in connection with sensitization to the hapten diphenylcyclopropenone (DPC). The DNA sequence reads TGTGCCAGCGCCGGGACTGAAGCATCACCCCTCCACTTT. This translates into CASAGTEASPLHF.